This is a list of T cell receptor beta chains from one sample in a study of PD-1 blockade in classical Hodgkin lymphoma. Some clones are missing from TCRdb's copy, which holds only in-frame ones; the method was immunoSEQ multiplex PCR. The table records under 30,000 clones, about 86% of them present only once. The material was CD4+ T cells from blood, obtained before the fourth cycle of nivolumab. Receptors originate from a human donor with classical Hodgkin lymphoma. The CDR3 runs from the conserved cysteine through the conserved F or W. The D gene is left open where the match is weak. Clone size is stated in some rows and not others, as once, few, many or a class when expanded.

abundance: -
v_gene: TRBV28
d_gene: TRBD1
j_gene: TRBJ1-2
CDR3nt: TGTGCCAGCAGGACAGGGGGCAGTTATGGCTACACCTTC
CDR3aa: CASRTGGSYGYTF

abundance: -
v_gene: TRBV6-1
d_gene: -
j_gene: TRBJ2-1
CDR3nt: TGTGCCAACACCGGGACAAGCCTCGTTAATGAGCAGTTCTTC
CDR3aa: CANTGTSLVNEQFF

abundance: -
v_gene: TRBV7-2
d_gene: -
j_gene: TRBJ2-1
CDR3nt: TGTGCCAGCAGCTTGGACCTTAGCTCCTACAATGAGCAGTTCTTC
CDR3aa: CASSLDLSSYNEQFF

abundance: -
v_gene: TRBV10-3
d_gene: -
j_gene: TRBJ1-1
CDR3nt: TGTGCCATCAGTGAGACAACTATGAACACTGAAGCTTTCTTT
CDR3aa: CAISETTMNTEAFF

abundance: -
v_gene: TRBV27
d_gene: -
j_gene: TRBJ2-5
CDR3nt: TGTGCCAGCCACTCCGTAGGGGTGGTGGCGACCCAGTACTTC
CDR3aa: CASHSVGVVATQYF

abundance: -
v_gene: TRBV5-5
d_gene: -
j_gene: TRBJ2-1
CDR3nt: TGTGCCACGCGGCGGGGGCCTGACTACAATGAGCAGTTCTTC
CDR3aa: CATRRGPDYNEQFF

abundance: -
v_gene: TRBV5-1
d_gene: -
j_gene: TRBJ1-5
CDR3nt: TGCGCCAGCAGCCTACTCCAGGGTCCGGGCAATCAGCCCCAGCATTTT
CDR3aa: CASSLLQGPGNQPQHF

abundance: -
v_gene: TRBV28
d_gene: TRBD1
j_gene: TRBJ1-1
CDR3nt: TGTGCCAGCAGAGGCGGGGGACAGGGGAACACTGAAGCTTTCTTT
CDR3aa: CASRGGGQGNTEAFF

abundance: -
v_gene: TRBV2
d_gene: -
j_gene: TRBJ2-7
CDR3nt: TGTGCCAACCGAGGGGGGGGCGAGCAGTACTTC
CDR3aa: CANRGGGEQYF

abundance: -
v_gene: TRBV2
d_gene: TRBD1
j_gene: TRBJ1-5
CDR3nt: TGTGCCAGCCAGGGACAGGAGAATCAGCCCCAGCATTTT
CDR3aa: CASQGQENQPQHF

abundance: -
v_gene: TRBV5-1
d_gene: TRBD1
j_gene: TRBJ1-6
CDR3nt: TGCGCCAGCAGCTGGCTGGACAGGGGGAATTCACCCCTCCACTTT
CDR3aa: CASSWLDRGNSPLHF

abundance: -
v_gene: TRBV6-6
d_gene: -
j_gene: TRBJ1-1
CDR3nt: TGTGCCAGCAAACACTCCGGCACTGAAGCTTTCTTT
CDR3aa: CASKHSGTEAFF

abundance: -
v_gene: TRBV6-1
d_gene: -
j_gene: TRBJ2-7
CDR3nt: TGTGCCAGCAGTGCTGAGAGGGACACCTATTACGAGCAGTACTTC
CDR3aa: CASSAERDTYYEQYF

abundance: once
v_gene: TRBV27
d_gene: -
j_gene: TRBJ1-2
CDR3nt: TGTGCCAGCAGTTTAAGGGGTGAGCGTGGTGGCTACACCTTC
CDR3aa: CASSLRGERGGYTF

abundance: -
v_gene: TRBV28
d_gene: TRBD2
j_gene: TRBJ2-7
CDR3nt: TGTGCCAGCAGTTTAGTGGCGGGAGCCTACGAGCAGTACTTC
CDR3aa: CASSLVAGAYEQYF

abundance: -
v_gene: TRBV5-4
d_gene: TRBD1
j_gene: TRBJ2-7
CDR3nt: TGTGCCAGCAGCTTATCAGGGGGCGATGACTACGAGCAGTACTTC
CDR3aa: CASSLSGGDDYEQYF

abundance: -
v_gene: TRBV19
d_gene: -
j_gene: TRBJ1-1
CDR3nt: TGTGCCAGTAGCCACACTGAAGCTTTCTTT
CDR3aa: CASSHTEAFF

abundance: -
v_gene: TRBV11-2
d_gene: TRBD2
j_gene: TRBJ2-7
CDR3nt: TGTGCCAGCAGCTTAGGTAGAGCGGGAGTCGCCTACGAGCAGTACTTC
CDR3aa: CASSLGRAGVAYEQYF

abundance: -
v_gene: TRBV6-5
d_gene: -
j_gene: TRBJ2-1
CDR3nt: TGTGCCAGCAGTTACTCGTCCAGGGGATACAATGAGCAGTTCTTC
CDR3aa: CASSYSSRGYNEQFF

abundance: -
v_gene: TRBV5-5
d_gene: -
j_gene: TRBJ2-5
CDR3nt: TGTGCCAGCAGCCAGGGACAAGGGAACCAAGAGACCCAGTACTTC
CDR3aa: CASSQGQGNQETQYF

abundance: -
v_gene: TRBV7-2
d_gene: TRBD2
j_gene: TRBJ2-3
CDR3nt: TGTGCCAGCAGCTTAGCGGGGGGGACAGATACGCAGTATTTT
CDR3aa: CASSLAGGTDTQYF

abundance: -
v_gene: TRBV7-9
d_gene: -
j_gene: TRBJ2-7
CDR3nt: TGTGCCAGCAGCTTAACCTACGAGCAGTACTTC
CDR3aa: CASSLTYEQYF

abundance: -
v_gene: TRBV7-9
d_gene: -
j_gene: TRBJ1-1
CDR3nt: TGTGCCAGCAGCCCCGGGTCGCAGCACACTGAAGCTTTCTTT
CDR3aa: CASSPGSQHTEAFF

abundance: -
v_gene: TRBV18
d_gene: -
j_gene: TRBJ2-5
CDR3nt: TGTGCCAGCTCACCAATCCCCCTCCGACTAGTTTTAACCCAGTACTTC
CDR3aa: CASSPIPLRLVLTQYF

abundance: -
v_gene: TRBV5-6
d_gene: TRBD1
j_gene: TRBJ1-1
CDR3nt: TGTGCCAGCAGTTACGGACAGGGGGCCACTGAAGCTTTCTTT
CDR3aa: CASSYGQGATEAFF

abundance: -
v_gene: TRBV7-3
d_gene: -
j_gene: TRBJ2-2
CDR3nt: TGTGCCAGCAGCTTATTAGGGTTCACCGGGGAGCTGTTTTTT
CDR3aa: CASSLLGFTGELFF

abundance: -
v_gene: TRBV2
d_gene: TRBD1
j_gene: TRBJ2-5
CDR3nt: TGTGCCAGCAGTGGGGGACAGGGACCTCAAGAGACCCAGTACTTC
CDR3aa: CASSGGQGPQETQYF

abundance: -
v_gene: TRBV19
d_gene: TRBD2
j_gene: TRBJ2-1
CDR3nt: TGTGCCAGTAGTCGGCTAGCGGAGTCTCCCTACAATGAGCAGTTCTTC
CDR3aa: CASSRLAESPYNEQFF

abundance: once
v_gene: TRBV11-2
d_gene: TRBD2
j_gene: TRBJ2-2
CDR3nt: TGTGCCAGCAGCTTGGGGACTAGCACCGGGGAGCTGTTTTTT
CDR3aa: CASSLGTSTGELFF

abundance: -
v_gene: TRBV11-2
d_gene: -
j_gene: TRBJ2-1
CDR3nt: TGTGCCAGCAGCTTAAGGCAGGGTGGCTACAATGAGCAGTTCTTC
CDR3aa: CASSLRQGGYNEQFF

abundance: few
v_gene: TRBV14
d_gene: -
j_gene: TRBJ1-6
CDR3nt: TGTGCCAGCAGCCAAGGACAGTATAATTCACCCCTCCACTTT
CDR3aa: CASSQGQYNSPLHF

abundance: -
v_gene: TRBV5-1
d_gene: -
j_gene: TRBJ2-7
CDR3nt: TGCGCCAGCAGCTTGGGTCCAGGGGCGAGCTCCTACGAGCAGTACTTC
CDR3aa: CASSLGPGASSYEQYF

abundance: -
v_gene: TRBV9
d_gene: -
j_gene: TRBJ2-5
CDR3nt: TGTGCCAGCAGCTTCACTGGCCAGGCTCCGGAGACCCAGTACTTC
CDR3aa: CASSFTGQAPETQYF

abundance: -
v_gene: TRBV2
d_gene: -
j_gene: TRBJ2-5
CDR3nt: TGTGCCAGCAGTGAAGCGGGGGTAGAGACCCAGTACTTC
CDR3aa: CASSEAGVETQYF

abundance: -
v_gene: TRBV4-2
d_gene: -
j_gene: TRBJ1-4
CDR3nt: TGTGCCAGCAGCCAAGAACTTGGAGGGGGTGCAACTAATGAAAAACTGTTTTTT
CDR3aa: CASSQELGGGATNEKLFF

abundance: few
v_gene: TRBV19
d_gene: TRBD2
j_gene: TRBJ2-1
CDR3nt: TGTGCCAGTAAGGGTCTAGCGGGGGACTCCTACAATGAGCAGTTCTTC
CDR3aa: CASKGLAGDSYNEQFF

abundance: -
v_gene: TRBV9
d_gene: TRBD2
j_gene: TRBJ2-5
CDR3nt: TGTGCCAGCAGCTCCCCCTCCGGGACTAGCGGGGGCTGGCGCCAAGAGACCCAGTACTTC
CDR3aa: CASSSPSGTSGGWRQETQYF

abundance: -
v_gene: TRBV11-2
d_gene: TRBD2
j_gene: TRBJ2-3
CDR3nt: TGTGCCAGCAGCGCCAGTAGCGGGGGGACTGGTACGCAGTATTTT
CDR3aa: CASSASSGGTGTQYF

abundance: -
v_gene: TRBV10-2
d_gene: -
j_gene: TRBJ1-1
CDR3nt: TGCGCCAGCACCAGATTCCAGGGAACTGAAGCTTTCTTT
CDR3aa: CASTRFQGTEAFF

abundance: -
v_gene: TRBV5-4
d_gene: -
j_gene: TRBJ1-1
CDR3nt: TGTGCCAGCACCCAGGGGAGGACAGAGAACACTGAAGCTTTCTTT
CDR3aa: CASTQGRTENTEAFF

abundance: -
v_gene: TRBV2
d_gene: -
j_gene: TRBJ2-2
CDR3nt: TGTGCCAGCAGTGACAGCCCCACCGGGGAGCTGTTTTTT
CDR3aa: CASSDSPTGELFF

abundance: -
v_gene: TRBV7-2
d_gene: TRBD1
j_gene: TRBJ1-1
CDR3nt: TGTGCCAGCAGCTTAGACAGGGGCACTGAAGCTTTCTTT
CDR3aa: CASSLDRGTEAFF

abundance: -
v_gene: TRBV5-6
d_gene: TRBD1
j_gene: TRBJ2-1
CDR3nt: TGTGCCAGCAGCTGGACAGGTTACAATGAGCAGTTCTTC
CDR3aa: CASSWTGYNEQFF

abundance: -
v_gene: TRBV7-6
d_gene: -
j_gene: TRBJ2-1
CDR3nt: TGTGCCAGCAGCCCGAGCCAGGCACGGGAGCAGTTCTTC
CDR3aa: CASSPSQAREQFF

abundance: -
v_gene: TRBV28
d_gene: -
j_gene: TRBJ2-4
CDR3nt: TGTGCCAGCAGTGGGTCTGCCAAAAACATTCAGTACTTC
CDR3aa: CASSGSAKNIQYF

abundance: -
v_gene: TRBV4-2
d_gene: -
j_gene: TRBJ2-2
CDR3nt: TGTGCCAGCAGCCAAGGGACTTCTAAAAACACCGGGGAGCTGTTTTTT
CDR3aa: CASSQGTSKNTGELFF

abundance: once
v_gene: TRBV5-4
d_gene: TRBD2
j_gene: TRBJ2-7
CDR3nt: TGTGCCAGCAGCTTTTCCGGGACTAGGAGGAGTTACGAGCAGTACTTC
CDR3aa: CASSFSGTRRSYEQYF

abundance: -
v_gene: TRBV18
d_gene: TRBD2
j_gene: TRBJ2-7
CDR3nt: TGTGCCAGCTCACCACCTAGCGGGGACTCCTACGAGCAGTACTTC
CDR3aa: CASSPPSGDSYEQYF

abundance: -
v_gene: TRBV9
d_gene: TRBD1
j_gene: TRBJ1-1
CDR3nt: TGTGCCAGCAGCCCCACGCCAGGGGGCGTGACTGAAGCTTTCTTT
CDR3aa: CASSPTPGGVTEAFF

abundance: -
v_gene: TRBV18
d_gene: TRBD1
j_gene: TRBJ2-5
CDR3nt: TGTGCCAGCTCACCGACAGGGGCTGGGGAGACCCAGTACTTC
CDR3aa: CASSPTGAGETQYF

abundance: few
v_gene: TRBV18
d_gene: -
j_gene: TRBJ1-5
CDR3nt: TGTGCCAGCTCACCAGGGTCTCAGCCCCAGCATTTT
CDR3aa: CASSPGSQPQHF

abundance: -
v_gene: TRBV10-3
d_gene: TRBD1
j_gene: TRBJ1-1
CDR3nt: TGTGCCATCAGGGACAGGGGTGAGAAGGGCACTGAAGCTTTCTTT
CDR3aa: CAIRDRGEKGTEAFF

abundance: -
v_gene: TRBV7-3
d_gene: -
j_gene: TRBJ2-3
CDR3nt: TGTGCCAGCAGCTTACCAGAGGGGAGTAGCAGAGCCACAGATACGCAGTATTTT
CDR3aa: CASSLPEGSSRATDTQYF